This T cell receptor beta chain comes out of a study of HIV-infected patients and healthy controls. In its sample, this clonotype was seen many times. The CDR3 has 15 amino acids. Germline lookup yields CDR1 DFQATT and CDR2 SNEGSKA (reference sequence). V was shortened by 0 bases and J by 3 bases, with 12 bases between the two germline ends. MiXCR, applied by TCRdb to the 5' RACE reads, yields one record per CDR3 protein. The sample gives more than 15,000 distinct CDR3 sequences, approximately 18% of which show up once; around 34% is in the top ten. The chain recombines TRBV20-1 with TRBJ1-5; perhaps TRBD1 as D (6 bases). Sequenced material: CD8+ T cells from blood. This TCR was sampled from a human donor in good health. The CDR3 region has the DNA TGCAGTGCTAGAGATGAAGGGGGTGCCAATCAGCCCCAGCATTTT. This sequence encodes CSARDEGGANQPQHF.